This section outlines one TCR beta chain sequence together with its context. Its antigen is unknown. No quality values exist for individual bases; no much larger clone is one base distant. The sequencer listed for this sample is Illumina HiSeq 1500. Clones were called with MiXCR by TCRdb after fastp trimmed the public reads at Q25, and only in-frame beta chains were retained. All rows with the same CDR3 protein become a single entry with the most common DNA and genes. This sample gives 450,000 to 650,000 distinct CDR3 sequences in total; more than 25% of them show up just once. The ten top clones hold under 15% of the sample. Trimming accounts for 3 bases at V and 4 bases at J, while the number of junction bases matched to no gene is 10. The CDR3 goes from the cysteine to the phenylalanine over 16 residues. Only the CDR3 DNA stays, 48 bases, in frame from base 1. CDR1 and CDR2, per the germline V gene, are SGHAT and FQNNGV.

The sample belongs to a study of T cell repertoires in cytomegalovirus infection (dated by TCRdb to the late 2010s). Concerning the study at large: Donor HLA type was relevant to the analysis, because carriage of CMV infection together with the matching HLA type was indicated by public TCR beta signatures.

Broader findings and caveats from the paper: The ex vivo response was dominated by HLA-C-restricted CMV-specific TCR beta clonotypes, and the single most frequent clonotype in two of eight donors was supplied by these HLA-C-restricted clonotypes. In both this cohort and an independent cohort of 352 donors, the cumulative frequency of public TCR beta family members distinguished carriers of CMV infection plus the relevant HLA type.

The receptor comes from a human donor in good health (CMV status not recorded). Some clones in this sample may be carry-over from other donors' samples. The material sequenced was PBMCs. The V and J segments used are TRBV11-2 and TRBJ2-3, and TRBD2 aligns with 7 junction nucleotides. The DNA sequence reads TGTGCCAGCAGCTTCCGAGGGAGGGCTCGGCCAGATACGCAGTATTTT. Translated, this is CASSFRGRARPDTQYF.